This T cell receptor beta chain was found in a study of T cells in Graves' hyperthyroidism and ophthalmopathy. Study outcomes and limitations: The blood repertoire included most of the expanded thyroid clonotypes above 0.001. A 13 V-J signature model discriminated ophthalmopathy versus stable hyperthyroidism.

Uncontrolled infection, other autoimmune disease, pregnancy and lactation each barred patients from inclusion. The study based diagnoses on clinical symptoms, serum thyroxine and TRAb, thyroid ultrasound and orbital computed tomography. CDR3 length equals 13 residues. Germline values: CDR1 MDHEN, CDR2 SYDVKM. J gave up 8 bases and V 6 bases, and 7 bases lay outside the gene matches. Amplification of TCR beta CDR3 regions was performed using RNA transcripts as template. The HTBI primer set served for first-round RT-PCR of the TCR CDR3. Each CDR3 protein gets one entry after TCRdb re-called the multiplex PCR reads with MiXCR. The sample holds nearly 600,000 distinct CDR3 sequences, more than 13% seen once. This clonotype was observed many times. The antigen remains unidentified.

Input material: blood. The gene calls are TRBV28 and TRBJ1-2; 9 bases match TRBD1. This clonotype originated in a woman in her late teens or twenties with Graves' ophthalmopathy. The CDR3 here is CASRGTGSRGYTF. The CDR3 bases are TGTGCCAGCAGGGGGACAGGGAGTAGGGGCTACACCTTC.